This T cell receptor beta chain emerged from a study of PD-L1 blockade in urothelial cancer. The CDR3 has 13 residues. Germline V gene lookup returns CDR1 MNHGY and CDR2 SAAAGT. V dropped 4 bases and J dropped 0 bases, with 7 bases sitting between them. Assay used: immunoSEQ multiplex PCR; TCRdb lists only in-frame clones, some missing. The sample lists 35,000 or so clones, around 34% occurring once. The sample holds many counts of this clone. The V and J genes are TRBV6-8 and TRBJ2-7; D is possibly TRBD1 or TRBD2 (5 bases each). This TCR came from a man aged 55 to 70 with urothelial cancer. The source was tumor tissue, collected before atezolizumab (anti-PD-L1) treatment. CDR3: CASSSGTSYEQYF. In nucleotides, the CDR3 is TGTGCCAGCAGTTCCGGGACCTCCTACGAGCAGTACTTC.